This T cell receptor (beta chain) appears in the sequencing data of a study of Ad26.COV2.S vaccination and SARS-CoV-2 variants. Data came from immunoSEQ multiplex PCR; TCRdb stores just in-frame clones and leaves some out. The sample records 400,000 to 450,000 clones, over 75% being singletons. The V gene's germline CDR1 is MNHEY and CDR2 SVGAGI. The V end lost 5 bases, the J end lost 8 bases, and 18 bases lay between the germline ends. CDR3 length equals 14 residues. Treatment denoted: 19 received Ad26.COV2.S at low or high dose, single or two shots; about 5 received placebo; per-sample allocation not given. Following the first vaccine or placebo injection, samples were taken on day 63.

The sequencing used peripheral blood, collected in a trial of Ad26.COV2.S vaccine versus placebo. This clonotype was obtained from a person between 18 and 60 years old who received the Ad26.COV2.S COVID-19 vaccine or a placebo. The rearrangement links TRBV6-5 to TRBJ1-2, with D possibly matching TRBD1 (6 bases). The CDR3 nucleotides read TGTGCCAGCAGTCCCTGGACGGGAGGGGGAGGCTACACCTTC. Translated: CASSPWTGGGGYTF.